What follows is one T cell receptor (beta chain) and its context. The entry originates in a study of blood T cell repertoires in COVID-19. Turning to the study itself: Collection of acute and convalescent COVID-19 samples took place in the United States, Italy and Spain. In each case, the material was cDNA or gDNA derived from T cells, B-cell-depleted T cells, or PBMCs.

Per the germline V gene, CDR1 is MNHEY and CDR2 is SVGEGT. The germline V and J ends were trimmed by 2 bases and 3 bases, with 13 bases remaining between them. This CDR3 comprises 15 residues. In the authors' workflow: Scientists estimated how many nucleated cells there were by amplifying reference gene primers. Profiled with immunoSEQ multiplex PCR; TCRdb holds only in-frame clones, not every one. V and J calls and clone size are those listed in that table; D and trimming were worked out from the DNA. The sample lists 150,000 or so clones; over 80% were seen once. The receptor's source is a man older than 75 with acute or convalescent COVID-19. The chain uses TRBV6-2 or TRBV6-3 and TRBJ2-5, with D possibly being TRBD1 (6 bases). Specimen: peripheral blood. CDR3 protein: CASSYETGTKETQYF. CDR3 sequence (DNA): TGTGCCAGCAGTTACGAGACAGGAACTAAAGAGACCCAGTACTTC.